This T cell receptor (beta chain) was identified in a study of identical twins. Notes on the study in general: With abundant cord blood beta clonotypes, insertions were fewer; memory repertoires showed no such pattern.

This clonotype was counted many times. Antigen: not known. After template switching added a universal primer site, the resulting cDNA carried unique molecular identifiers. TCRdb reprocessed the 5' RACE reads via MiXCR and lists one record per CDR3 protein. The repertoire includes 300,000 to 350,000 distinct CDR3 sequences, 12% of them detected once, and roughly 7% sits in the top ten. All of the donors were Caucasians in good health. The CDR3 contains 15 residues. CDR1 is MGHRA and CDR2 is YSYEKL in the germline V gene. Trimming took 4 bases from V and 4 from J, leaving 14 bases between them. Another study also made use of these data, one on yellow fever vaccine responses in identical twins.

Input material: CD8+ T cells sorted from blood. The chain employs TRBV4-1 and TRBJ1-5; D is uncertain. This clonotype was obtained from a woman aged 18-29 years in good health. The CDR3 loop reads CASSLDRGGNQPQHF. In nucleotides, the CDR3 is TGCGCCAGCAGCCTGGACCGGGGTGGTAATCAGCCCCAGCATTTT.